This TCR beta chain was profiled in a study of neurological immune-mediated disorders. Time point specified: longitudinal time-point 3. Details on this clonotype: A read error may explain this, as a much larger clone is one base away.

Germline CDR1 reads DFQATT; CDR2 reads SNEGSKA (reference sequence). This CDR3 has 14 residues. V dropped 5 bases and J dropped 2 bases, with 16 bases sitting between them. The method for making cDNA was 5'RACE, and it used 10-nucleotide random UMIs. TCRdb redid the calling of the 5' RACE reads with MiXCR, one entry per CDR3 protein. The sample records over 90,000 distinct CDR3 sequences, approximately 10% being singletons. The source material was PBMCs. This TCR was recovered from a female donor with HTLV-1-associated myelopathy (HAM/TSP). V usage is TRBV20-1 and J usage is TRBJ2-7; D perhaps matches TRBD2 (5 bases). CDR3 residues: CSAHKRRRPYEQYF. The CDR3 DNA reads TGCAGTGCTCATAAGCGGAGGAGGCCCTACGAGCAGTACTTC.